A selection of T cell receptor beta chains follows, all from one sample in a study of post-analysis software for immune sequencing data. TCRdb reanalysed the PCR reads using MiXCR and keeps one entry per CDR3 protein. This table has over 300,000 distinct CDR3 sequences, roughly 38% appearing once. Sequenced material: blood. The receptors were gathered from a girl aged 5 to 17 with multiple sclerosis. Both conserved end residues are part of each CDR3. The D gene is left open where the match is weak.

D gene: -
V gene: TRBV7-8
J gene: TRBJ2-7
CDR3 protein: CASSLASRGDSYEQYF

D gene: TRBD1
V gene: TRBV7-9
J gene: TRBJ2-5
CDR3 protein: CASSLALGRGRETQYF

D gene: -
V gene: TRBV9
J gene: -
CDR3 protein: CASSVDAGHRDEQYF

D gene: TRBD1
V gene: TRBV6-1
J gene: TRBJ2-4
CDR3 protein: CATQGGLAKNIQYF

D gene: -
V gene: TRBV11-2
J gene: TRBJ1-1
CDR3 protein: CASTVGLGSYSPSEACF

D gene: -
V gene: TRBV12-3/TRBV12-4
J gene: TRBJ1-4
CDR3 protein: CASRSGAYKGKLFF

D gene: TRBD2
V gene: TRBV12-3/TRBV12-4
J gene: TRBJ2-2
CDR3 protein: CASSFRRGGSGELFF

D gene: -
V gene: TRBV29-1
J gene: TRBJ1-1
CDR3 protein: CSATDGSWNTEAFF

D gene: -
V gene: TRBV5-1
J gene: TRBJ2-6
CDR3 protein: CASSLGQSTGANVLTF

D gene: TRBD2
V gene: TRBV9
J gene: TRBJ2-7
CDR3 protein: CASSPAGEPTYEQYF

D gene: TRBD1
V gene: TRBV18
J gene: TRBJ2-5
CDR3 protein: CASSPPTGGRETQYF

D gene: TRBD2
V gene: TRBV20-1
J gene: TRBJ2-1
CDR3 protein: CSARVPGGPNEQFF

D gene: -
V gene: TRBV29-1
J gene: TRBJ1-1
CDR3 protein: CSVIQVEVNTEAFF

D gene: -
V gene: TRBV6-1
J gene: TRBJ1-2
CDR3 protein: CASSEPPDSYTF

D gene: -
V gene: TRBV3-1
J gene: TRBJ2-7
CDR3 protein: CASSQVGPGLANEQYF

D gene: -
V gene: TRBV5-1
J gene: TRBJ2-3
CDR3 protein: CASSQPSDTQYF

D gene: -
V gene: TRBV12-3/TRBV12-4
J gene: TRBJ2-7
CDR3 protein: CASSLSTYEQYF

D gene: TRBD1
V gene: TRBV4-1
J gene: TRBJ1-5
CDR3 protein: CASSQARQGARSQPQHF

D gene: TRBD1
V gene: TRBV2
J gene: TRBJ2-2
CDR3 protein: CASRGQGANTGELFF

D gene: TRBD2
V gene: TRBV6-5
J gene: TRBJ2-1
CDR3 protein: CASKNGGAGEQFF

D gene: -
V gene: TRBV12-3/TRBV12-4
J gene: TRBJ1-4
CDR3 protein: CASSLRGATELFF

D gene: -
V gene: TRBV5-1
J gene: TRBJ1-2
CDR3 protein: CASSLGPHGYTF

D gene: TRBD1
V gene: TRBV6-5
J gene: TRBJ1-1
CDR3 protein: CASSYKGANTEAFF

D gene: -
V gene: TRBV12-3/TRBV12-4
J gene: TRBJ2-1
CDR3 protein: CASSSRGRIHEQFF

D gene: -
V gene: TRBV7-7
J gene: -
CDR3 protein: CASSLAGGGGETQYF

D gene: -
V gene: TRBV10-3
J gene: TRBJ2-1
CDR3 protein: CAIRVSPELEQFF

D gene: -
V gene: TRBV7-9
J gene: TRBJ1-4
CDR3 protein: CASSSPLTSNEKLFF

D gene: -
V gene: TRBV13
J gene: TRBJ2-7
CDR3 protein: CARSRTTRSYEQYF

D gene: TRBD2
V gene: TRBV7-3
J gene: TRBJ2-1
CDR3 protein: CASSPGGLVLLNEQFF

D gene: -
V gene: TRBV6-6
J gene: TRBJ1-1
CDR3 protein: CASSPSSGRNTEAFF

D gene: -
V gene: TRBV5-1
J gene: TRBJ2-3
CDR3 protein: CASSSDKVGTDTQYF

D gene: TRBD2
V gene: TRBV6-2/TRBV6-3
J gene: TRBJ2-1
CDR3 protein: CASSYSKGLAGGPSYNEQFF

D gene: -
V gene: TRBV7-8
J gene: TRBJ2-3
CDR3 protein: CASTTRWGTDTQYF

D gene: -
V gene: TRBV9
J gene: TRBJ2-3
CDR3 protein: CASSAGGDSTDTQYF

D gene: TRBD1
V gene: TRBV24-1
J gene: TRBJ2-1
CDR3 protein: CATSEAGTGDGNEQCF

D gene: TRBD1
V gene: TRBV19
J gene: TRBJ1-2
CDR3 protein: CASSRGTGEDYGYTF

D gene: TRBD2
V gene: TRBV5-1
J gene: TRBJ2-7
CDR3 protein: CASTAGEGYEQYF

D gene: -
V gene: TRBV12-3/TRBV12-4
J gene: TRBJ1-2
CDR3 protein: CASSLKGYGYTF

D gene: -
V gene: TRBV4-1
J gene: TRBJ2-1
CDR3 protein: CASSQESAGGRGSAGEQFF